The 23 T cell receptor beta chains presented below share a single source sample, sequenced in a study of post-analysis software for immune sequencing data. Study results and limitations: Roughly 5 TRBV segments (TRBV5-6, TRBV5-1 and TRBV20-1 among them) occurred more frequently in patients than in controls.

Sequencing libraries made from TCR beta cDNA carried unique molecular identifiers. Each CDR3 protein gets one entry after TCRdb re-called the PCR reads with MiXCR. This table holds about 460,000 distinct CDR3 sequences, 40% to 55% found once. Their antigen targets remain unknown. The source material was blood. The receptor set was obtained from a girl aged 5-17 years with multiple sclerosis.

The chain employs TRBV25-1 and TRBJ1-6; D gene uncertain. The CDR3 spans 16 residues. V was cut by 1 base and J by 7 bases, with 14 bases left in between. Germline V lookup: CDR1 MGHDK, CDR2 SYGVNS. As DNA, the CDR3 is TGTGCCAGCAGTGAATCCTCAGAGCGGGGAAATTCACCCCTCCACTTT. Its translation: CASSESSERGNSPLHF.

V usage is TRBV20-1 and J usage is TRBJ1-2; D call uncertain. V lost 3 bases and J lost 4, with 15 bases in between. The CDR3 contains 14 residues. CDR1 and CDR2 from the germline V gene are DFQATT and SNEGSKA (reference sequence). The CDR3 loop reads CSASKRLRSYGYTF. The CDR3 bases are TGCAGTGCTAGCAAGCGACTCAGATCCTATGGCTACACCTTC.

This clonotype was counted a few times. CDR3 DNA: TGTGCCAGCATTGACAGATACTACAATGAGCAGTTCTTC. Its protein is CASIDRYYNEQFF. The rearrangement links TRBV28 to TRBJ2-1; D perhaps matches TRBD1 (5 bases). Trimming left V 7 bases short and J 3 bases short, with 10 bases between. The CDR3 is made up of 13 amino acids. From germline, CDR1 is MDHEN and CDR2 SYDVKM.

The CDR3 nucleotides are TGTGCCAGCAGCGTCCGGGACATCGCTAATTCAGGACCCCTCCACTTT. This sequence encodes CASSVRDIANSGPLHF. V usage is TRBV5-6 and J usage is TRBJ1-6; D perhaps matches TRBD1 (6 bases). There are 16 residues in the CDR3. Looked up from germline, CDR1 is SGHDT and CDR2 is YYEEEE. Trimming took off 4 bases at V and 12 bases at J, with 23 bases between the two ends.

About this clonotype: This may stem from a read error, because a much larger clone lies one nucleotide away. The chain is built from TRBV5-1 and TRBJ2-1; TRBD2 agrees at 8 bases. The J call may be incorrect, as the DNA end agrees better with TRBJ2-7. CDR1 and CDR2 from the germline V gene are SGHRS and YFSETQ. The CDR3 consists of 15 residues. CDR3 region: CASSSTGGPYNEQYF. CDR3 coding DNA: TGCGCCAGCAGCTCCACGGGAGGGCCCTACAATGAGCAGTACTTC.

The gene calls are TRBV15 and TRBJ2-6, with 11 bases identical to TRBD1. From germline, CDR1 is LNHNV and CDR2 YYDKDF (reference sequence). The CDR3 covers 18 residues. The V gene end was trimmed by 2 bases and the J gene end by 0 bases; junction bases not matched to a gene: 3. The DNA of the CDR3 is TGTGCCACCAGCAGAACCGGGACAGGGGGCTCTGGGGCCAACGTCCTGACTTTC. This sequence encodes CATSRTGTGGSGANVLTF.

The chain has TRBV18 and TRBJ2-5, with D possibly matching TRBD1 (5 bases). Trimming shortened V by 1 base and J by 0 bases, and 9 bases separated the two germline ends. Germline-derived CDR1 and CDR2 are KGHSH and LQKENI. The CDR3 is made up of 15 amino acids. DNA for the CDR3: TGTGCCAGCTCACCACTCCAGGGATACCAAGAGACCCAGTACTTC. Protein product: CASSPLQGYQETQYF.

This clonotype has just a few counts. The chain carries TRBV13 and TRBJ2-7; 8 bases are shared with TRBD1. The CDR3 has 15 amino acids. Germline V CDR1 and CDR2: PRHDT, FYEKMQ (reference sequence). V trimming: 2 bases; J trimming: 0 bases; junction bases outside the gene matches: 3. CDR3: CASSLQGAYSYEQYF. DNA of the CDR3: TGTGCCAGCAGCTTACAGGGGGCCTACTCCTACGAGCAGTACTTC.

This rearrangement joins TRBV24-1 to TRBJ2-6, with D uncertain. Germline assignment: CDR1 KGHDR and CDR2 SFDVKD. The CDR3 consists of 12 residues. V gave up 11 bases and J gave up 4 bases, with 8 bases separating them. The CDR3 nucleotides read TGTGCCAAATCAAGGGGGGCCAACGTCCTGACTTTC. It yields the protein CAKSRGANVLTF.

The V call is TRBV28, the J call TRBJ2-5; either TRBD1 or TRBD2 may fit D (6 bases each). CDR3 length equals 15 residues. The germline V gene has CDR1 MDHEN and CDR2 SYDVKM. V was cut by 5 bases and J by 1 base, with 14 bases left in between. The CDR3 region is CASSDNRGLQETQYF. Here the CDR3 DNA reads TGTGCCAGCAGTGACAACCGGGGGCTCCAAGAGACCCAGTACTTC.

V gene TRBV11-2 combines with J gene TRBJ2-1; TRBD2 might be the D (7 bases). Trimming took 7 bases from V and 1 from J, leaving 20 bases between them. The CDR3 runs to 17 residues. The germline V gene has CDR1 SGHAT and CDR2 FQNNGV. The CDR3 DNA follows: TGTGCCAGCACCGAGGGGACAAGCGGGGCTTCCTACAATGAGCAGTTCTTC. As protein: CASTEGTSGASYNEQFF.

The chain has TRBV6-5 and TRBJ1-1, with TRBD1 matching over 9 bases. Germline CDR1 reads MNHEY; CDR2 reads SVGAGI. V was clipped by 8 bases and J by 3 bases; unmatched bases: 13. The CDR3 contains 16 residues. CDR3 sequence reads: CASAPRGQGLDTEAFF. The CDR3 DNA is TGTGCCAGCGCTCCCCGGGGACAGGGCTTGGACACTGAAGCTTTCTTT.

The chain carries TRBV20-1 and TRBJ2-1, with TRBD2 identical over 15 bases. The CDR3 is made up of 14 amino acids. V lost 6 bases and J lost 8; bases outside the gene matches: 5. Germline values: CDR1 DFQATT, CDR2 SNEGSKA (reference sequence). The CDR3 bases are TGCAGTGCACCCGGACTAGCGGGAGGGCATGAGCAGTTCTTC. Residues: CSAPGLAGGHEQFF.

V usage is TRBV14 and J usage is TRBJ2-3; 9 bases agree with TRBD2. Germline trimming cut 8 bases from V and 8 bases from J; bases unmatched to any gene: 8. The CDR3 covers 13 residues. Germline CDR1 reads SGHDN; CDR2 reads FVKESK. This CDR3 is CASDGGREGTQYF. Written as DNA, the CDR3 is TGTGCCAGCGACGGCGGGAGGGAGGGTACGCAGTATTTT.

This clonotype was counted only a few times. The V and J genes are TRBV10-3 and TRBJ2-3; TRBD2 matches at 11 bases. V lost 0 bases to trimming and J lost 6 bases; unmatched junction nucleotides: 11. CDR3 length equals 18 residues. Germline CDR1 is ENHRY and CDR2 is SYGVKD. As DNA, the CDR3 is TGTGCCATCAGTGAGTCGACTATTAGCGGGAGGGCCATGGATACGCAGTATTTT. Residues: CAISESTISGRAMDTQYF.

This chain joins TRBV7-2 and TRBJ2-5, with D possibly TRBD2 on 5 matching bases. CDR1 and CDR2 from the germline V gene are SGHTA and FQGNSA. The V end lost 2 bases, the J end lost 2 bases, and 12 bases lay between the germline ends. This CDR3 has 15 residues. CDR3 amino acids: CASSLPAGPQETQYF. The CDR3 DNA reads TGTGCCAGCAGCTTACCCGCGGGCCCACAAGAGACCCAGTACTTC.

This clonotype was observed a handful of times. This chain uses TRBV6-1 with TRBJ2-3; D perhaps matches TRBD2 (5 bases). Germline CDR1 reads MNHNS; CDR2 reads SASEGT. This CDR3 is built from 14 residues. The V gene lost 3 bases and the J gene lost 2 bases, with 9 bases spanning the gap. The chain's CDR3 is CASSEKRITDTQYF. The CDR3 nucleotides read TGTGCCAGCAGTGAGAAGCGGATCACAGATACGCAGTATTTT.

The CDR3 region is CASSPGTGHGYHYGYTF. The CDR3 region has the DNA TGTGCCAGCAGCCCCGGGACAGGGCACGGGTATCACTATGGCTACACCTTC. The genes are TRBV9 and TRBJ1-2, with 9 bases that match TRBD1. V lost 4 bases and J lost 3; bases outside the gene matches: 13. CDR3 length: 17 residues. Germline-derived CDR1 and CDR2 are SGDLS and YYNGEE.

This rearrangement joins TRBV6-5 to TRBJ2-1; 12 bases align to TRBD2. V shed 6 bases and J 8 bases; nucleotides not matched to a gene: 11. The CDR3 extends over 16 amino acids. CDR1 MNHEY and CDR2 SVGAGI come from the germline V gene. The CDR3 sequence is CASSPFLAGGPHEQFF. CDR3 coding DNA: TGTGCCAGCAGCCCCTTCCTAGCGGGAGGGCCCCATGAGCAGTTCTTC.

The chain uses TRBV20-1 and TRBJ2-3, with 7 bases fitting TRBD1. V shed 6 bases and J 2 bases; nucleotides not matched to a gene: 5. This CDR3 region has 13 residues. Germline lookup yields CDR1 DFQATT and CDR2 SNEGSKA (reference sequence). CDR3 nucleotide sequence: TGCAGTGCCACGACAGGGTCCACAGATACGCAGTATTTT. It yields the protein CSATTGSTDTQYF.

The V gene is TRBV12-3 or TRBV12-4, the J gene TRBJ2-1; 10 bases line up with TRBD2. The CDR3 loop spans 13 amino acids. The ends lost 6 bases at V and 9 bases at J; junction bases unmatched: 5. The CDR3 region is CASRSRLAGEQFF. As DNA, the CDR3 is TGTGCCAGCAGGAGCCGACTAGCGGGTGAGCAGTTCTTC.

The rearrangement uses TRBV11-1 and TRBJ2-1; a weak D match, TRBD2 (6 bases). Between the trimmed V and J ends, which lost 5 bases and 9 bases, there was a span of 17 bases. CDR3 length: 14 residues. Germline V gene sequence: CDR1 SGHAT, CDR2 FQDESV (reference sequence). The CDR3 loop reads CASSPRENGGEQFF. Written as DNA, the CDR3 is TGTGCCAGCAGCCCCCGGGAGAACGGGGGTGAGCAGTTCTTC.

This rearrangement joins TRBV5-1 to TRBJ2-1; 9 nucleotides match TRBD2. Judging by the DNA end, TRBJ2-7 fits better; the J call may be wrong. This CDR3 is 16 amino acids long. Germline V CDR1 and CDR2: SGHRS, YFSETQ. This CDR3 reads CASSLIVGTSNNEQYF. Written as DNA, the CDR3 is TGCGCCAGCAGCTTGATCGTCGGGACTAGCAACAATGAGCAGTACTTC.